The present entry profiles one TCR beta chain with its context. In the authors' methods: Researchers report that nucleated cell counts were estimated from reference gene primer amplification. Produced via immunoSEQ multiplex PCR; TCRdb's table is partial and in-frame only. That table supplies the V and J calls and clone size; D and trimming were determined from the DNA. Here the sample spans roughly 87,000 clones, approximately 86% being singletons. The record originates from a study of blood T cell repertoires in COVID-19. Across the study: The United States, Italy and Spain provided the acute and convalescent COVID-19 samples. T cells, B-cell-depleted T cells, or PBMCs provided the cDNA or gDNA that served as material.

Per the germline V gene, CDR1 is MNHEY and CDR2 is SVGAGI. This CDR3 region has 14 residues. With 8 bases removed from V and 7 bases from J, the gap between germline ends came to 18 bases. The chain uses TRBV6-5 and TRBJ1-5; no reliable D call. The material sequenced was peripheral blood. The TCR originated in a man aged 40-55 years with acute or convalescent COVID-19. DNA of the CDR3: TGTGCCAGCGTGGTTGATGCCGGTAGCCAGCCCCAGCATTTT. Encoded protein: CASVVDAGSQPQHF.